This TCR beta chain is from a study of blood T cell repertoires in COVID-19. Study information: Samples taken during acute and convalescent COVID-19 were collected in the United States, Italy and Spain. Nucleic acid was either cDNA or gDNA, and it came from T cells, B-cell-depleted T cells, or PBMCs.

Original analysis: From reference gene primer amplification, estimates of nucleated cell counts were derived. The method was immunoSEQ multiplex PCR; TCRdb's version includes in-frame clones alone and lacks a portion of them. From that table come the V and J calls and clone size; the DNA was used to work out D and trimming. The sample consists of 150,000 to 200,000 clones, about 88% of them appearing once. The CDR3 sequence is 14 residues long. Germline assignment: CDR1 MNHEY and CDR2 SVGAGI. V shed 4 bases, J shed 8 bases, and the junction held 8 bases outside the gene matches. The material sequenced was peripheral blood. The sequence was obtained from a woman of 80 years or more in a cohort sampled during active or convalescent COVID-19. The chain is built from TRBV6-5 and TRBJ2-1; 7 bases line up with TRBD1. The CDR3 bases are TGTGCCAGCAGTTGGGGACAGTGGGGAGATGAGCAGTTCTTC. Protein: CASSWGQWGDEQFF.